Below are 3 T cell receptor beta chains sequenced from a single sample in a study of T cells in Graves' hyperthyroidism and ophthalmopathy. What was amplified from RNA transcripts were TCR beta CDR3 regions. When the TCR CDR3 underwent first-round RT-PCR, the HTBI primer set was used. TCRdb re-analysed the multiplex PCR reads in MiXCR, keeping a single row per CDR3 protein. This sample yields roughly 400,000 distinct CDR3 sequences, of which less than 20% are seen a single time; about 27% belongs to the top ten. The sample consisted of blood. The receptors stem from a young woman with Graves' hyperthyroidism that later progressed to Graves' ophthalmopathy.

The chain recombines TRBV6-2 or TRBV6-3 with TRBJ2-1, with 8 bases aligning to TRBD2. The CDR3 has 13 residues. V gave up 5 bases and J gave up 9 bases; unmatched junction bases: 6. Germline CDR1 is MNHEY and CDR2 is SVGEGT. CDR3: CASSPGLVSEQFF. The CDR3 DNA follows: TGTGCCAGCAGTCCGGGACTAGTATCTGAGCAGTTCTTC.

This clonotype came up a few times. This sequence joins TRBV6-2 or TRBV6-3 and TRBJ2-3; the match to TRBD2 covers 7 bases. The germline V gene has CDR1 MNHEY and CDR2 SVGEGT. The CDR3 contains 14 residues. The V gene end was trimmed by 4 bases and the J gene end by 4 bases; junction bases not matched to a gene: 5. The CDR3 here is CASSFAGVPDTQYF. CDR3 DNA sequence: TGTGCCAGCAGTTTCGCGGGAGTCCCAGATACGCAGTATTTT.

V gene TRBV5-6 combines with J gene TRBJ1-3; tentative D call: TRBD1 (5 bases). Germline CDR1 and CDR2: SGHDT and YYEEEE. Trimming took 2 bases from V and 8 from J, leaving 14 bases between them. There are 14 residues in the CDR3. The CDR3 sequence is CASSLVQQAYTIYF. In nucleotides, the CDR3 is TGTGCCAGCAGCTTAGTTCAACAGGCATACACCATATATTTT.